The T cell receptor (beta chain) under discussion was sequenced for a study of blood T cell repertoires in COVID-19. Across the study: There were acute and convalescent COVID-19 samples, and they came from the United States, Italy and Spain. Sources were T cells, B-cell-depleted T cells, or PBMCs; the material itself was cDNA or gDNA.

In the original workflow: Reference gene primer amplification yielded estimated nucleated cell counts. Generated by immunoSEQ multiplex PCR, the TCRdb table keeps only in-frame clones and is missing some. The V and J calls and the clone size are those of that table, but D and trimming were determined from the DNA. The sample shows under 65,000 clones, 80% to 90% of them seen only once. J was trimmed by 2 bases and V by 4 bases; bases with no gene match: 14. Per germline, CDR1 SGDLS and CDR2 YYNGEE. The CDR3 has 17 amino acids. The TCR originated in an older woman with acute or convalescent COVID-19. V is TRBV9 and J is TRBJ1-2; 7 positions match TRBD1. Specimen: peripheral blood. CDR3 DNA sequence: TGTGCCAGCAGCCCTGAGGGGGCGCGATTTGTGAACTATGGCTACACCTTC. Amino acids: CASSPEGARFVNYGYTF.